A single sample gave rise to the 19 T cell receptor beta chains below, sequenced in a study of T cell responses to AZD1222 COVID-19 vaccine. Some clones are missing from TCRdb's copy, which holds only in-frame ones; the method was immunoSEQ multiplex PCR. The sample yields 65,000 to 70,000 clones, roughly 82% seen once. The starting material was peripheral blood, obtained on day 0 of AZD1222 vaccination. These receptors all come from an adult in good health.

V is TRBV27 and J is TRBJ1-6; D is unclear. The V and J ends lost 3 bases and 5 bases respectively, with 5 bases between them. The CDR3 is 13 amino acids. CDR1 MNHEY and CDR2 SMNVEV come from the germline V gene (reference sequence). CDR3 sequence: CASSLVHNSPLHF. In DNA form, the CDR3 reads TGTGCCAGCAGTTTGGTCCATAATTCACCCCTCCACTTT.

The V gene is TRBV2, the J gene TRBJ2-7; D may be TRBD1 or TRBD2 (6 bases each). The length of the CDR3 is 12 residues. Germline CDR1 is SNHLY and CDR2 is FYNNEI. Trimming pared 6 bases from V and 4 bases from J, leaving 10 bases between. The CDR3 protein is CASREGVYEQYF. The CDR3 coding sequence is TGTGCCAGCAGGGAGGGGGTTTACGAGCAGTACTTC.

The genes are TRBV9 and TRBJ1-2; 8 positions agree with TRBD1. Germline CDR1 and CDR2: SGDLS and YYNGEE. Trimming took 2 bases from V and 4 from J; bases not matched to a gene: 7. The CDR3 covers 15 residues. The CDR3 DNA sequence: TGTGCCAGCAGCGTGGGCCCAGACAGGGGCTATGGCTACACCTTC. It encodes CASSVGPDRGYGYTF.

The chain has TRBV6-2 or TRBV6-3 and TRBJ1-2, with a weak D call TRBD1 (5 bases). The V and J ends lost 2 bases and 2 bases respectively, with 18 bases between them. From germline, CDR1 is MNHEY and CDR2 SVGEGT. There are 17 residues in the CDR3. Here the CDR3 DNA reads TGTGCCAGCAGTTACCGCCACACGGGCCCAGGGAACTATGGCTACACCTTC. Translated: CASSYRHTGPGNYGYTF.

V gene TRBV3-1 (or the pseudogene TRBV3-2) combines with J gene TRBJ1-5; D remains unclear. The CDR3 length is 14 residues. With 0 bases removed from V and 9 bases from J, the gap between germline ends came to 12 bases. Germline V gives CDR1 LGHDT, CDR2 YNNKEL (reference sequence). The CDR3 loop reads CASSQDSGPLPQHF. The CDR3, as DNA: TGTGCCAGCAGCCAAGATTCTGGGCCTCTGCCCCAGCATTTT.

This clone showed up just a few times. The V and J genes are TRBV5-1 and TRBJ1-1, with a tentative D call TRBD1 (5 bases). The CDR3 contains 14 residues. Germline V gives CDR1 SGHRS, CDR2 YFSETQ. V was pared by 0 bases and J by 1 base, with 7 bases between. DNA for the CDR3: TGCGCCAGCAGCTTGGCCGGGGGGAACACTGAAGCTTTCTTT. Residues: CASSLAGGNTEAFF. The full variable domain, its missing parts supplied by reference TRBV5-1 and TRBJ1-1, is KAGVTQTPRYLIKTRGQQVTLSCSPISGHRSVSWYQQTPGQGLQFLFEYFSETQRNKGNFPGRFSGRQFSNSRSEMNVSTLELGDSALYLCASSLAGGNTEAFFGQGTRLTVV.

With regard to this clone: Sequence at one end of the junction differs from germline and may be a read error. The chain couples TRBV28 to TRBJ2-1; the D gene is possibly TRBD2 (7 bases). The CDR3 extends over 14 amino acids. In germline, CDR1 is MDHEN, CDR2 SYDVKM. The DNA for the CDR3 is TGTGCCAGCAGTGACGCGGGGGCCTACTATGAGCAGTTCTTC. The encoded protein is CASSDAGAYYEQFF.

The chain links TRBV7-2 to TRBJ1-3; unclear D gene. There are 13 residues in the CDR3. CDR1 and CDR2 (germline): SGHTA, FQGNSA. V lost 2 bases, J lost 4 bases, and 6 bases lay in between. This CDR3 is CASSLQPGNTIYF. The CDR3 DNA follows: TGTGCCAGCAGCTTACAACCCGGAAACACCATATATTTT.

The J gene is TRBJ1-1, the V gene TRBV9; TRBD1 might be the D (5 bases). The V gene's germline CDR1 is SGDLS and CDR2 YYNGEE. CDR3 length: 16 amino acids. V was cut by 2 bases and J by 0 bases, with 14 bases left in between. The CDR3 bases are TGTGCCAGCAGCGTGAGTCAGGGACCCATGAACACTGAAGCTTTCTTT. It yields the protein CASSVSQGPMNTEAFF.

CDR3 protein: CASRNPSSGNTIYF. In DNA, the CDR3 is TGTGCCAGCCGGAACCCAAGCTCTGGAAACACCATATATTTT. This chain links TRBV18 with TRBJ1-3, with no clear D. Trimming pared 8 bases from V and 0 bases from J, leaving 11 bases between. The CDR3 runs 14 residues. Germline CDR1 is KGHSH and CDR2 is LQKENI.

This chain uses TRBV12-5 with TRBJ2-7; D possibly corresponds to TRBD1 (6 bases). This CDR3 spans 13 amino acids. V gave up 5 bases and J gave up 3 bases, with 11 bases separating them. Germline CDR1 LGHNT, CDR2 FRNRAP. This chain's CDR3 is CASGKDSFYEQYF. CDR3 nucleotide sequence: TGTGCTAGTGGTAAGGACAGCTTCTACGAGCAGTACTTC.

V usage is TRBV30 and J usage is TRBJ1-2; 10 bases line up with TRBD1. The CDR3 is made up of 13 amino acids. CDR1 and CDR2 from the germline V gene are GTSNPN and SVGIG (reference sequence). V lost 0 bases to trimming and J lost 6 bases; unmatched junction nucleotides: 1. CDR3 in amino acids: CAWSVGTGDGYTF. DNA for the CDR3: TGTGCCTGGAGTGTTGGGACAGGGGATGGCTACACCTTC.

The chain joins TRBV6-2 or TRBV6-3 to TRBJ1-1; D perhaps matches TRBD1 (5 bases). Deletions cut 7 bases from V and 4 bases from J, with 19 bases between. Germline V gene data show CDR1 as MNHEY and CDR2 as SVGEGT. The CDR3 sequence is 15 residues long. The CDR3 DNA is TGTGCCAGCACCCCGACAGCCGGTGTGAGCACTGAAGCTTTCTTT. It translates to CASTPTAGVSTEAFF.

The V call is TRBV5-8, the J call TRBJ1-5; D is undetermined. Germline assignment: CDR1 SGHTS and CDR2 YDEGEE. The V and J ends lost 0 bases and 7 bases respectively, with 2 bases between them. The CDR3 spans 11 residues. Written as DNA, the CDR3 is TGTGCCAGCAGCTTGGACCAGCCCCAGCATTTT. It specifies CASSLDQPQHF.

The chain has TRBV7-6 and TRBJ2-3; 13 nucleotides line up with TRBD2. The CDR3 contains 18 residues. V was pared by 2 bases and J by 2 bases, with 7 bases of the junction left unmatched. From germline, CDR1 is SGHVS and CDR2 FNYEAQ. The CDR3 DNA is TGTGCCAGCAGCTTAACCCGACTAGCGGGAGGTTTCACAGATACGCAGTATTTT. Its protein product is CASSLTRLAGGFTDTQYF.

The chain joins TRBV6-5 to TRBJ1-4; D is uncertain. The germline V and J ends were trimmed by 6 bases and 0 bases, with 11 bases remaining between them. Germline V gene sequence: CDR1 MNHEY, CDR2 SVGAGI. This CDR3 comprises 15 residues. CDR3 in amino acids: CASSPEGPTNEKLFF. The DNA of the CDR3 is TGTGCCAGCAGCCCGGAGGGCCCAACTAATGAAAAACTGTTTTTT.

The chain combines TRBV19 with TRBJ1-2; D not certain. Trimming removed 0 bases from V and 6 bases from J, with 8 bases in between. CDR1 is LNHDA, CDR2 SQIVND, per germline (reference sequence). The length of the CDR3 is 13 residues. CDR3 bases: TGTGCCAGTAGTATAGAAAGGCGGGATGGCTACACCTTC. Translating it yields CASSIERRDGYTF. Full variable domain (missing parts from reference TRBV19 and TRBJ1-2): DGGITQSPKYLFRKEGQNVTLSCEQNLNHDAMYWYRQDPGQGLRLIYYSQIVNDFQKGDIAEGYSVSREKKESFPLTVTSAQKNPTAFYLCASSIERRDGYTFGSGTRLTVV.

This clone was observed a few times. The chain employs TRBV4-1 and TRBJ1-6; D gene uncertain. The ends were cut back, 1 base at V and 6 bases at J, with 10 bases in the middle. Per the germline V gene, CDR1 is MGHRA and CDR2 is YSYEKL. The CDR3 contains 15 residues. The CDR3 here is CASSQVKEGNSPLHF. In nucleotides, the CDR3 is TGCGCCAGCAGCCAAGTAAAGGAAGGTAATTCACCCCTCCACTTT.

The sample holds one count of this clone. V and J are TRBV19 and TRBJ1-2; TRBD1 matches 7 bases. CDR1 LNHDA and CDR2 SQIVND come from the germline V gene (reference sequence). The CDR3 runs 12 residues. J lost 4 bases, V lost 10 bases, and 6 bases had no gene match. CDR3 protein: CATRQGRYGYTF. The DNA of the CDR3 is TGTGCCACCCGACAGGGCCGCTATGGCTACACCTTC.